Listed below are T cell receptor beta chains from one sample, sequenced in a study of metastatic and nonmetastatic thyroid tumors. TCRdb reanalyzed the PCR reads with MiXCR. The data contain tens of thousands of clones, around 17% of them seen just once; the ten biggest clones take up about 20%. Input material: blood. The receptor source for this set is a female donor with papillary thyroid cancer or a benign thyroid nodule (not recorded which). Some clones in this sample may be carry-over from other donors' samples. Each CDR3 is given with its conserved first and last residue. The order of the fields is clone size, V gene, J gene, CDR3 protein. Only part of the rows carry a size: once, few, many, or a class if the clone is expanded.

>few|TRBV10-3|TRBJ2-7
CAISPPTGGEQYF
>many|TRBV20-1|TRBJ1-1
CSASAGMVTEAFF
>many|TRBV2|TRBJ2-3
CASSEERYSTDTQYF
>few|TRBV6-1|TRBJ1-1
CASRHKGRGTEAFF
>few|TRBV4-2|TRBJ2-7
CASSQGLGKGYEQYF
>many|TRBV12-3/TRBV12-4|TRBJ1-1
CASRWAAGEAFF
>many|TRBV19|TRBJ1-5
CASRLFGQSNQPQHF
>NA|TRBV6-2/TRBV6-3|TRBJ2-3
CASSYAEMDTQYF
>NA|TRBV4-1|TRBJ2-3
CASSPTLGTTQTDTQYF
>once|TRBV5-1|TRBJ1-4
CASAGTRGNEKLFF
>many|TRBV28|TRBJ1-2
CASRDTGYTF
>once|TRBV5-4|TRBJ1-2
CASSFTGGRYTF
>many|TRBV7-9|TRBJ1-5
CASSSEGHQPQHF
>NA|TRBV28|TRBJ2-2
CASSPSGAGELFF
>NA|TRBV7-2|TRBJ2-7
CASSLAALDEQYF
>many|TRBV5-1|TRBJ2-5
CASSLATGTGGWETQYF
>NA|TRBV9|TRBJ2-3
CASSALADTQYF
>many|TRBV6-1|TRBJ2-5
CASSTTGTGKGTQYF
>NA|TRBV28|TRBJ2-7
CASSQLAGGIYEQYF
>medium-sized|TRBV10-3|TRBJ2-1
CAIRDPSGKYEQFF
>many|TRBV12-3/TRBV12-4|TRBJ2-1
CASSLVGGDEQFF
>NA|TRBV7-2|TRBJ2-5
CASSLDGRGRETQYF
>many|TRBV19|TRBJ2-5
CASSGQGGETQYF
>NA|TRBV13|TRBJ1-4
CASSKTGTSEKLFF